The text below deals with one T cell receptor (beta chain). The target antigen is unknown. Measured with immunoSEQ multiplex PCR; TCRdb has only the in-frame clones, and not every one. This sample has roughly 97,000 clones; 75% to 90% occur once, and the top ten carry around 7%. The CDR3 is made up of 13 amino acids. V lost 5 bases, J lost 8 bases, and 5 bases stayed unmatched. Germline assignment: CDR1 SGHTA and CDR2 FQGNSA. The sample is drawn from a study of T cell responses to AZD1222 COVID-19 vaccine. Regarding the study as a whole: It was only a handful of AZD1222 recipients who were seropositive at baseline. Spike was spanned by vaccine-associated CD4 TCRs, which were dominant at 160-218 and 743-854. White British ancestry dominated among donors, who included more females, and clonal diversity was possibly underestimated. After two AZD1222 doses, spike-specific TCR breadth and depth rose versus day 0.

This sequence was found in an adult in good health. The chain has TRBV7-2 and TRBJ1-2; TRBD1 agrees at 10 bases. The sample here was peripheral blood, taken on day 0 of AZD1222 vaccination. The CDR3 protein is CASSARDRGGYTF. DNA of the CDR3: TGTGCCAGCAGCGCACGGGACAGGGGCGGCTACACCTTC.